The rows below give T cell receptor beta chains drawn from one sample of a study of blood T cells in healthy people across ages. TCRdb redid the calling of the 5' RACE reads with MiXCR, one entry per CDR3 protein. Of 1 million to 1.2 million distinct CDR3 sequences in the sample, 30% to 40% were seen once. What was sequenced was blood. These receptors came from a man aged 18 to 30 in good health. CDR3s include the opening cysteine and the closing phenylalanine or tryptophan. A D gene is named only where the DNA matches it firmly. A row's size may be missing; if present it is once, few, many or a size class.

-,TRBJ2-3,TRBV20-1,TRBD2,CSAGGLAIITDTQYF,TGCAGTGCCGGGGGACTAGCAATAATTACAGATACGCAGTATTTT
-,TRBJ2-7,TRBV6-4,TRBD2,CASSETSGVYNEQYF,TGTGCCAGCAGTGAGACTAGCGGGGTCTACAATGAGCAGTACTTC
-,TRBJ1-1,TRBV7-2,-,CASSLGRGNKAFF,TGTGCCAGCAGCTTAGGAAGGGGGAATAAAGCTTTCTTT
-,TRBJ1-6,TRBV7-8,-,CASSSGVQNSPLHF,TGTGCCAGCAGCTCCGGGGTCCAAAATTCACCCCTCCACTTT
-,TRBJ1-4,TRBV20-1,-,CGATDRNEKLFF,TGCGGTGCGACGGACCGAAATGAAAAACTGTTTTTT
few,TRBJ1-4,TRBV4-3,-,CASSQEGGEKLFF,TGCGCCAGCAGCCAAGAGGGTGGAGAAAAACTGTTTTTT
few,TRBJ2-7,TRBV5-5,-,CASRKRGDEQYF,TGTGCCAGCAGAAAAAGGGGTGACGAGCAGTACTTC
few,TRBJ2-1,TRBV24-1,-,CATSDLGPRSENEQFF,TGTGCCACCAGTGATTTGGGCCCAAGATCCGAGAATGAGCAGTTCTTC
few,TRBJ1-5,TRBV4-2,-,CASSQGNRDGQPQHF,TGTGCCAGCAGCCAGGGAAACAGGGATGGTCAGCCCCAGCATTTT
-,TRBJ2-2,TRBV9,-,CASSAPQQGGPGELFF,TGTGCCAGCAGCGCCCCCCAGCAAGGCGGACCCGGGGAGCTGTTTTTT
-,TRBJ2-7,TRBV5-1,TRBD1,CASSSDGTAYEQYF,TGCGCCAGCAGCTCAGACGGGACAGCCTACGAGCAGTACTTC
-,TRBJ2-5,TRBV6-1,-,CASSDEVSYDQYF,TGTGCCAGCAGTGACGAAGTCTCCTACGATCAGTACTTC
-,TRBJ1-1,TRBV10-3,-,CAISDREGLTEAFF,TGTGCCATCAGCGACCGGGAGGGACTCACTGAAGCTTTCTTT
-,TRBJ1-1,TRBV21-1,-,CASSLTNRNTEAFF,TGTGCCAGCAGCCTAACTAACAGGAACACTGAAGCTTTCTTT
-,TRBJ2-1,TRBV5-1,-,CASSSDGGSFF,TGCGCCAGCAGCTCCGACGGGGGTTCGTTCTTC
-,TRBJ2-3,TRBV27,-,CASGARTTDTQYF,TGTGCCAGCGGGGCGAGGACCACAGATACGCAGTATTTT
-,TRBJ2-5,TRBV6-2/TRBV6-3,-,CASRLKARKRQETQYF,TGTGCCAGCAGACTAAAGGCCCGAAAAAGACAAGAGACCCAGTACTTC
few,TRBJ2-3,TRBV20-1,-,CSARGGRVDTQYF,TGCAGTGCTAGAGGGGGTCGGGTAGATACGCAGTATTTT
-,TRBJ2-2,TRBV12-3/TRBV12-4,-,CASNPRGPFNTGELFF,TGTGCCAGCAACCCGCGGGGGCCCTTCAACACCGGGGAGCTGTTTTTT
-,TRBJ1-3,TRBV7-6,TRBD1,CASSSADRSGNTIYF,TGTGCCAGCAGCTCCGCGGACAGGTCTGGAAACACCATATATTTT
-,TRBJ2-3,TRBV20-1,TRBD2,CSASAGGRDTQYF,TGCAGTGCTAGTGCGGGAGGAAGAGATACGCAGTATTTT
few,TRBJ1-2,TRBV2,TRBD1,CASSEAGTGFWYGYTF,TGTGCCAGCAGTGAAGCGGGGACAGGGTTTTGGTATGGCTACACCTTC
-,TRBJ1-1,TRBV6-2/TRBV6-3,TRBD1,CASSYSPQGGESDTEAFF,TGTGCCAGCAGTTACTCGCCACAGGGGGGTGAGTCGGACACTGAAGCTTTCTTT
few,TRBJ1-2,TRBV11-2,-,CASSFSGAGYTF,TGTGCCAGCAGCTTTTCAGGGGCTGGCTACACCTTC
few,TRBJ2-7,TRBV12-3/TRBV12-4,-,CASSFSGYRSYEQYF,TGTGCCAGCAGTTTTTCGGGGTATAGGTCCTACGAGCAGTACTTC
-,TRBJ1-4,TRBV7-2,-,CASSFARGKGEKLFF,TGTGCCAGCAGCTTCGCTCGGGGAAAGGGTGAAAAACTGTTTTTT
once,TRBJ2-5,TRBV6-6,-,CATGTLSYNEQYF,TGTGCCACCGGGACACTATCCTACAATGAGCAGTACTTC
few,TRBJ1-1,TRBV20-1,-,CSAGGGTEAFF,TGCAGTGCTGGGGGTGGCACTGAAGCTTTCTTT
-,TRBJ1-2,TRBV20-1,-,CSARDWAGARYGYTF,TGCAGTGCTAGAGATTGGGCAGGGGCTAGATATGGCTACACCTTC
-,TRBJ2-1,TRBV6-6,TRBD2,CASSTIAGGYKEQFF,TGTGCCAGCAGCACAATAGCGGGGGGTTACAAGGAGCAGTTCTTC
few,TRBJ1-4,TRBV20-1,-,CSAKQNEKLFF,TGCAGTGCTAAACAGAATGAAAAACTGTTTTTT
many,TRBJ2-3,TRBV29-1,-,CSVVSALTDTQYF,TGCAGCGTTGTTAGCGCTCTCACAGATACGCAGTATTTT
-,TRBJ1-4,TRBV5-1,-,CTSSFTTEVEKLFF,TGCACCAGCAGCTTCACGACAGAAGTAGAAAAACTGTTTTTT
few,TRBJ1-5,TRBV2,-,CASSSDQGSNQPQHF,TGTGCCAGCAGCTCCGATCAGGGTAGCAATCAGCCCCAGCATTTT
-,TRBJ2-7,TRBV20-1,-,CSARAFGGSSYNEQYF,TGCAGTGCTAGAGCGTTTGGGGGAAGCTCCTACAATGAGCAGTACTTC
-,TRBJ2-1,TRBV15,-,CATSRDPTSLTLNEQFF,TGTGCCACCAGCAGAGACCCAACTAGCCTGACACTCAATGAGCAGTTCTTC
-,TRBJ1-2,TRBV10-3,-,CAISARDPYGYTF,TGTGCTATCAGTGCCCGGGACCCCTATGGCTACACCTTC
few,TRBJ2-3,TRBV4-2,TRBD1,CASSQIGQDRNRDTQYF,TGTGCCAGCAGCCAAATCGGACAGGACAGGAATAGGGATACGCAGTATTTT
-,TRBJ2-1,TRBV7-9,-,CASGLDRYNEQFF,TGTGCCAGCGGATTAGACAGATACAATGAGCAGTTCTTC
few,TRBJ2-7,TRBV12-3/TRBV12-4,TRBD2,CASRRGTENYEQYF,TGTGCCAGCAGGCGGGGGACGGAGAATTACGAGCAGTACTTC
-,TRBJ1-5,TRBV2,-,CASSVGGYQPQHF,TGTGCCAGCAGTGTGGGGGGATATCAGCCCCAGCATTTT
-,TRBJ2-2,TRBV28,-,CASSTTRLIATGELFF,TGTGCCAGCAGCACCACCAGGCTAATTGCGACCGGGGAGCTGTTTTTT
few,TRBJ1-1,TRBV20-1,-,CSASTGRGSEAFF,TGCAGTGCTAGTACAGGGCGCGGTTCTGAAGCTTTCTTT
-,TRBJ2-1,TRBV13,TRBD1,CASSPQTGVETPSYNEQFF,TGTGCCAGCAGCCCACAGACAGGGGTCGAAACTCCCTCCTACAATGAGCAGTTCTTC
-,TRBJ1-6,TRBV21-1,-,CASSALNREGDSYNSPLHF,TGTGCCAGCAGCGCACTTAACAGGGAGGGGGACTCCTATAATTCACCCCTCCACTTT
many,TRBJ1-1,TRBV20-1,-,CSARDSGWVSTEAFF,TGCAGTGCTAGAGATTCAGGGTGGGTGTCGACTGAAGCTTTCTTT
few,TRBJ2-3,TRBV7-8,-,CASSLGYTQYF,TGTGCCAGCAGCTTGGGCTATACGCAGTATTTT
few,TRBJ2-5,TRBV7-8,-,CASSSQGVQETQYF,TGTGCCAGCAGCTCACAGGGCGTCCAAGAGACCCAGTACTTC
few,TRBJ2-2,TRBV7-8,-,CASSLRRAGVKTGELFF,TGTGCCAGCAGCTTAAGACGGGCAGGGGTCAAAACCGGGGAGCTGTTTTTT
few,TRBJ2-3,TRBV7-3,-,CASSFSGVTDTQYF,TGTGCCAGCAGCTTTTCCGGGGTAACAGATACGCAGTATTTT
-,TRBJ2-3,TRBV4-3,TRBD2,CASSPGAGRTQYF,TGCGCCAGCAGCCCGGGAGCGGGGCGAACGCAGTATTTT
-,TRBJ1-1,TRBV20-1,TRBD1,CSARDKDRDAEAFF,TGCAGTGCTAGGGACAAGGACAGGGACGCTGAAGCTTTCTTT
few,TRBJ2-4,TRBV29-1,-,CSVVSVSENIQYF,TGCAGCGTTGTCAGCGTATCCGAAAACATTCAGTACTTC
-,TRBJ2-7,TRBV12-3/TRBV12-4,TRBD2,CASSLAGGISYDEQYF,TGTGCCAGCAGTTTAGCGGGGGGGATCTCCTACGATGAGCAGTACTTC
-,TRBJ2-3,TRBV6-6,TRBD2,CASSYALAGGTDTQYF,TGTGCCAGCAGTTATGCCCTAGCGGGGGGCACAGATACGCAGTATTTT